This TCR beta chain was sequenced for a study of identical twins. Only one count was recorded for this clonotype. Each CDR3 protein is one row after TCRdb ran MiXCR on the 5' RACE reads. The sample includes some 900,000 distinct CDR3 sequences, 10% to 15% of them seen just once. Germline V gene sequence: CDR1 LGHDT, CDR2 YNNKEL (reference sequence). Trimming removed 7 bases at V and 6 bases at J, with 18 bases between. This CDR3 is built from 14 residues. These sequences were also reported in another study, on yellow fever vaccine responses in identical twins.

The J gene is TRBJ1-2, the V gene TRBV3-1; D uncertain. The source material was PBMCs. This clonotype was obtained from a woman under 30 in good health. The DNA for the CDR3 is TGTGCCAGCACCCCCTCATTGCGTTCGGATGGCTACACCTTC. Translated: CASTPSLRSDGYTF. Variable domain in full (rest from reference TRBV3-1 and TRBJ1-2): DTAVSQTPKYLVTQMGNDKSIKCEQNLGHDTMYWYKQDSKKFLKIMFSYNNKELIINETVPNRFSPKSPDKAHLNLHINSLELGDSAVYFCASTPSLRSDGYTFGSGTRLTVV.